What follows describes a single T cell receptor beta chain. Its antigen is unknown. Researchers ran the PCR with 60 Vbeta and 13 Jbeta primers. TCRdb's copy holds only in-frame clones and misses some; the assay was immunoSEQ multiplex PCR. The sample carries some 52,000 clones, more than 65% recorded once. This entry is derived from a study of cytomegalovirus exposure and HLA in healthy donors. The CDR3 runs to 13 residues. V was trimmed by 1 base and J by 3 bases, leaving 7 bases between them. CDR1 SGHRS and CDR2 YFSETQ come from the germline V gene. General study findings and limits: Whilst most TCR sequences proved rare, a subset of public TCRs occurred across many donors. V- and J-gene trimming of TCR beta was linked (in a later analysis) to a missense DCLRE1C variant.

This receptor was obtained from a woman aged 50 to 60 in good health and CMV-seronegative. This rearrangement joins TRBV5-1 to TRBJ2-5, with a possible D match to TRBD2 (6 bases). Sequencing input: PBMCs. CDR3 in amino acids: CASSLWGEETQYF. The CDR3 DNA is TGCGCCAGCAGCTTGTGGGGGGAAGAGACCCAGTACTTC.